This T cell receptor (beta chain) emerged from a study of T cells in Graves' hyperthyroidism and ophthalmopathy. This CDR3 contains 15 residues. Germline CDR1 and CDR2: SGHAT and FQNNGV. V was pared by 5 bases and J by 5 bases, with 8 bases of the junction left unmatched. Amplified TCR beta CDR3 regions came from RNA transcripts. Using the HTBI primer set, a first-round RT-PCR was run on the TCR CDR3. Using its own MiXCR run on the multiplex PCR reads, TCRdb lists one record per CDR3 protein. The table records over 550,000 distinct CDR3 sequences, about a sixth of them present only once. This clonotype showed up many times.

V is TRBV11-2 and J is TRBJ2-7; TRBD2 agrees at 11 bases. The TCR originated in a young woman with Graves' hyperthyroidism. Sequenced: blood. The CDR3 spells CASSLVAGGPNEQYF. The CDR3 bases are TGTGCCAGCAGCCTAGTAGCGGGGGGGCCTAACGAGCAGTACTTC.